What follows are 5 T cell receptor beta chains derived from one specimen sequenced in a study of cytomegalovirus exposure and HLA in healthy donors. PCR used 60 Vbeta primers and 13 Jbeta primers. TCRdb's table, derived via immunoSEQ multiplex PCR, lists solely in-frame clones and lacks some. The sample carries 150,000 to 200,000 clones, around 68% recorded once. The sample taken for sequencing was PBMCs. The source of these receptors is a girl aged 10-17 years in good health and CMV-seronegative.

This clone turned up a few times. V is TRBV7-8 and J is TRBJ2-1, with D uncertain. The CDR3 runs 14 residues. Germline V CDR1 and CDR2: SGHVS, FQNEAQ. Deletions cut 1 base from V and 4 bases from J, with 8 bases between. DNA for the CDR3: TGTGCCAGCAGCTTAGTAGCCCGGTACAATGAGCAGTTCTTC. Protein: CASSLVARYNEQFF.

V gene TRBV9 combines with J gene TRBJ1-2; D perhaps matches TRBD1 (6 bases). The CDR3 spans 16 residues. From germline, CDR1 is SGDLS and CDR2 YYNGEE. Trimming stripped 2 bases from V and 2 bases from J, with 16 bases between. The CDR3 sequence: CASSVSGTPSNYGYTF. CDR3 nucleotide sequence: TGTGCCAGCAGCGTTTCCGGGACACCCTCCAACTATGGCTACACCTTC.

J is TRBJ1-1 and V is TRBV12-5, with no clear D. Germline V gene data show CDR1 as LGHNT and CDR2 as FRNRAP. This CDR3 is 11 amino acids long. Deletions cut 3 bases from V and 5 bases from J, with 4 bases between. The CDR3 loop reads CASGFMTEAFF. For the CDR3, the DNA is TGTGCTAGTGGTTTTATGACTGAAGCTTTCTTT.

The chain carries TRBV28 and TRBJ1-1; 10 nucleotides line up with TRBD1. V shed 1 base and J 4 bases; nucleotides not matched to a gene: 9. The germline V gene has CDR1 MDHEN and CDR2 SYDVKM. The CDR3 totals 17 residues. The CDR3 bases are TGTGCCAGCAGTTTATACACCGGGACAGGGGACGGCACTGAAGCTTTCTTT. The encoded protein is CASSLYTGTGDGTEAFF.

The chain carries TRBV13 and TRBJ1-5; 8 bases are shared with TRBD1. This CDR3 is 17 amino acids long. CDR1 is PRHDT and CDR2 is FYEKMQ in the germline V gene (reference sequence). V trimming: 5 bases; J trimming: 1 base; junction bases outside the gene matches: 10. The DNA of the CDR3 is TGTGCCAGCAGCCAAACAGGGGGGCCAAGGAGCAATCAGCCCCAGCATTTT. It translates to CASSQTGGPRSNQPQHF.